This T cell receptor (beta chain) was recovered during a study of cytomegalovirus exposure and HLA in healthy donors. The V gene's germline CDR1 is SGDLS and CDR2 YYNGEE. The CDR3 has 18 amino acids. The ends lost 3 bases at V and 4 bases at J; junction bases unmatched: 18. 60 Vbeta and 13 Jbeta primers were used in PCR. The table came from immunoSEQ multiplex PCR; TCRdb's copy has only in-frame clones and leaves some out. The sample table includes about 120,000 clones. The sequencing sample was made of PBMCs. The receptor comes from a man between 18 and 35 years old in good health and CMV-seronegative. The rearrangement joins TRBV9 to TRBJ1-2, with 7 bases matching TRBD1. The CDR3 DNA is TGTGCCAGCAGCGCCCGGGACAGCAACGAGAAGGGTCTCTATGGCTACACCTTC. Translating it yields CASSARDSNEKGLYGYTF.